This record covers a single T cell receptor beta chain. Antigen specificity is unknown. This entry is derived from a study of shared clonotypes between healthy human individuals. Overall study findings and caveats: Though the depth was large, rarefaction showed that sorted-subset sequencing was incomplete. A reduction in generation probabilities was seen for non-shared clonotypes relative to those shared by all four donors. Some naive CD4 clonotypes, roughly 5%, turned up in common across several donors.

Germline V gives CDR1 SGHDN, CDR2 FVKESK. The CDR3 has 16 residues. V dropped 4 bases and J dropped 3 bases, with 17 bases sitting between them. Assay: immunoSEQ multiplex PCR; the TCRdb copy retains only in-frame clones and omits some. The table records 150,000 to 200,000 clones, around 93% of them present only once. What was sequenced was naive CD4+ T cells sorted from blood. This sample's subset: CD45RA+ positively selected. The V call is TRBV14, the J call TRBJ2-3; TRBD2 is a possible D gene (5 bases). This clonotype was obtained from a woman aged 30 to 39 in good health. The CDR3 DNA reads TGTGCCAGCAGCCCTTTGGCGGGCCTAATGACAGATACGCAGTATTTT. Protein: CASSPLAGLMTDTQYF.